Each of the 30 T cell receptor beta chains below was sequenced from the same sample in a study of identical twins. TCRdb analysed the 5' RACE reads with MiXCR anew, one entry per CDR3 protein. Of nearly 900,000 distinct CDR3 sequences listed, 10% to 15% were seen once; the top ten hold about 1.6%. These data also formed part of another study, on yellow fever vaccine responses in identical twins.

Sequenced sample: PBMCs. The source of these receptors is a woman aged 18-30 years in good health.

Comment on this clonotype: At one of its ends the junction is not consistent with the germline gene, which may arise from a read error. The CDR3 DNA sequence: TGTGCCAGCAGTTTGAGGGACAGGGCCTATTTC. Translated, it gives CASSLRDRAYF. The chain is built from TRBV12-3 or TRBV12-4 and TRBJ1-2; 9 nucleotides line up with TRBD1. CDR3 length: 11 residues.

The gene calls are TRBV20-1 and TRBJ1-1, with D unclear. Germline values: CDR1 DFQATT, CDR2 SNEGSKA (reference sequence). V lost 2 bases and J 2 bases, leaving 12 bases between the germline ends. This CDR3 spans 14 amino acids. The CDR3 region is CSARTKNANTEAFF. The CDR3 bases are TGCAGTGCTAGAACTAAAAACGCTAACACTGAAGCTTTCTTT.

This clonotype was detected only a few times. The chain combines TRBV20-1 with TRBJ2-1, with 9 bases fitting TRBD2. Germline values: CDR1 DFQATT, CDR2 SNEGSKA (reference sequence). The CDR3 covers 15 residues. With 4 bases clipped from V and 4 bases from J, the junction kept 8 bases outside the gene matches. CDR3 sequence (DNA): TGCAGTGCTAAGATGGGACTAGCAGCGTACAATGAGCAGTTCTTC. Translation: CSAKMGLAAYNEQFF.

This clonotype has a handful of counts. J is TRBJ2-3 and V is TRBV21-1; TRBD1, the D gene given by the table, was not confirmed from the DNA. TRBV21-1 is noted as a pseudogene. The CDR3 totals 16 residues. The DNA for the CDR3 is TGTGCCAGCAGCAACTTTTGGCCCCGGAGGAAAGATACGCAGTATTTT. Translated: CASSNFWPRRKDTQYF.

This chain joins TRBV5-1 and TRBJ2-3; TRBD2 aligns across 7 bases. The CDR3 consists of 14 residues. V trimming: 0 bases; J trimming: 6 bases; junction bases outside the gene matches: 4. Germline assignment: CDR1 SGHRS and CDR2 YFSETQ. In DNA, the CDR3 is TGCGCCAGCAGCTTGGCATTCGGGGGGGATACGCAGTATTTT. Residues: CASSLAFGGDTQYF.

This rearrangement joins TRBV4-2 to TRBJ2-2, with D perhaps matching TRBD1 (6 bases). The CDR3 length is 16 residues. CDR1 and CDR2 from the germline V gene are LGHNA and YNFKEQ. Trimming left V 3 bases short and J 2 bases short, with 13 bases between. CDR3 coding DNA: TGTGCCAGCAGCCACTCTACAGGGTATAACACCGGGGAGCTGTTTTTT. Translation: CASSHSTGYNTGELFF.

The genes are TRBV9 and TRBJ2-2; D is uncertain. Germline CDR1 is SGDLS and CDR2 is YYNGEE. V shed 0 bases and J shed 4 bases, with 10 bases lying between them. The CDR3 totals 15 residues. In DNA form, the CDR3 reads TGTGCCAGCAGCGTAGCCGTCACCGGCACCGGGGAGCTGTTTTTT. It encodes CASSVAVTGTGELFF.

As to this clonotype: This could be a read error, since a much larger clone is one nucleotide away. The chain joins TRBV5-6 to TRBJ2-7; 10 bases agree with TRBD1. CDR1 and CDR2 (germline): SGHDT, YYEEEE. CDR3 length: 15 amino acids. The CDR3 spells CASTPGTGALYKQYV. CDR3 DNA: TGTGCCAGCACCCCCGGGACAGGGGCCCTCTACAAGCAGTACGTC.

This clonotype was seen more than once but under ten times. The CDR3 region is CASSYAGSSSYEQYF. The DNA of the CDR3 is TGTGCCAGCAGTTACGCAGGGTCTAGCTCCTACGAGCAGTACTTC. J is TRBJ2-7 and V is TRBV6-5, with a weak D call TRBD1 (5 bases). V lost 2 bases, J lost 0 bases, and 11 bases lay in between. CDR3 length: 15 amino acids. Germline loops: CDR1 MNHEY, CDR2 SVGAGI.

Only a few counts were recorded for this clonotype. This rearrangement joins TRBV28 to TRBJ2-7; D uncertain. CDR3 size: 14 residues. V shed 5 bases and J shed 0 bases, with 11 bases lying between them. CDR1 and CDR2 (germline): MDHEN, SYDVKM. In DNA form, the CDR3 reads TGTGCCAGCAGTAGGCATATATCCTCCTACGAGCAGTACTTC. Amino acid sequence: CASSRHISSYEQYF.

This clonotype has at least ten counts. The chain is built from TRBV2 and TRBJ2-1; 10 nucleotides agree with TRBD1. This CDR3 is 15 amino acids long. The V segment lost 10 bases and the J segment 8 bases; nucleotides outside the gene matches: 14. Germline CDR1 and CDR2: SNHLY and FYNNEI. DNA for the CDR3: TGTGCCAAGCGGACCCGGACAGGGGGGAGGGATGAGCAGTTCTTC. It yields the protein CAKRTRTGGRDEQFF.

The V call is TRBV6-5, the J call TRBJ2-1, with D possibly matching TRBD2 (5 bases). Germline CDR1 MNHEY, CDR2 SVGAGI. Deletions cut 2 bases from V and 4 bases from J, with 12 bases between. There are 15 residues in the CDR3. The CDR3 DNA is TGTGCCAGCAGTTACCCGAGGGCGGGTTACAATGAGCAGTTCTTC. It translates to CASSYPRAGYNEQFF.

The genes are TRBV5-5 and TRBJ2-5, with TRBD1 as a possible D gene (5 bases). V dropped 4 bases and J dropped 9 bases, with 19 bases sitting between them. This CDR3 contains 14 residues. Germline V gives CDR1 SGHKS, CDR2 YYEKEE (reference sequence). This chain's CDR3 is CASSKQDPLGAQYF. The CDR3 DNA reads TGTGCCAGCAGCAAACAGGACCCCCTAGGAGCCCAGTACTTC.

The chain recombines TRBV12-3 or TRBV12-4 with TRBJ2-1, with 7 bases that match TRBD2. CDR3 length: 17 amino acids. V gave up 6 bases and J gave up 4 bases; unmatched junction bases: 15. The CDR3 loop is CASRAGLSGEIYNEQFF. CDR3 DNA sequence: TGTGCCAGCAGGGCAGGGTTAAGCGGGGAGATTTACAATGAGCAGTTCTTC.

This clonotype was found many times. The chain combines TRBV4-1 with TRBJ1-6; D possibly corresponds to TRBD1 (6 bases). The CDR3 spans 14 residues. Germline CDR1 MGHRA, CDR2 YSYEKL. The V end was cut by 3 bases, the J end by 4 bases, with 7 bases between. The CDR3 DNA reads as TGCGCCAGCAGCCAGGACAGTTATAATTCACCCCTCCACTTT. Its protein product is CASSQDSYNSPLHF.

The chain recombines TRBV2 with TRBJ1-1; D gene ambiguous. Germline loops: CDR1 SNHLY, CDR2 FYNNEI. The V and J ends lost 8 bases and 2 bases respectively, with 12 bases between them. The CDR3 runs to 13 residues. CDR3 nucleotide sequence: TGTGCCAGCGGTGTTTCGAGAAACACTGAAGCTTTCTTT. Protein: CASGVSRNTEAFF.

In its sample, this clonotype was seen many times. V and J are TRBV12-3 or TRBV12-4 and TRBJ1-5; D not resolved. There are 14 residues in the CDR3. V dropped 5 bases and J dropped 3 bases, with 11 bases sitting between them. CDR3 region: CASSPRQINQPQHF. In nucleotides, the CDR3 is TGTGCCAGCAGTCCCCGACAAATCAATCAGCCCCAGCATTTT.

This clonotype was seen more than once but under ten times. The CDR3, as DNA: TGTGCCAGCAGTGGAAGGACAGAAGCTTTCTTT. Protein sequence: CASSGRTEAFF. This chain joins TRBV2 and TRBJ1-1; maybe TRBD1 (5 bases). CDR1 is SNHLY, CDR2 FYNNEI, per germline. The CDR3 extends over 11 amino acids. Trimming took off 4 bases at V and 8 bases at J, with 8 bases between the two ends.

This clonotype showed up just a few times. The V gene is TRBV12-3 or TRBV12-4, the J gene TRBJ2-3, with TRBD1 as a possible D gene (6 bases). The CDR3 is 14 residues long. V gave up 4 bases and J gave up 8 bases, with 16 bases separating them. This chain's CDR3 is CASSSGSKGGTQYF. The DNA of the CDR3 is TGTGCCAGCAGTTCGGGAAGTAAAGGGGGTACGCAGTATTTT.

The chain couples TRBV7-6 to TRBJ2-2, with D perhaps TRBD1 (5 bases). The V and J ends lost 1 base and 4 bases respectively, with 13 bases between them. In germline, CDR1 is SGHVS, CDR2 FNYEAQ. This CDR3 is 16 amino acids long. DNA for the CDR3: TGTGCCAGCAGCTTAGGTGGACAAGGAAGCACCGGGGAGCTGTTTTTT. It codes for CASSLGGQGSTGELFF.

This clonotype came up a few times. The V and J genes are TRBV7-8 and TRBJ2-7, with D possibly matching TRBD2 (7 bases). The CDR3 is 11 residues long. The V end was cut by 10 bases, the J end by 8 bases, with 15 bases between. CDR1 and CDR2 (germline): SGHVS, FQNEAQ. CDR3 in DNA: TGTGCCACCAAAGGGGGGGGAAAGCAGTACTTC. Its translation is CATKGGGKQYF.

This chain links TRBV28 with TRBJ2-7; the D gene could be TRBD1 or TRBD2 (6 bases each). The CDR3 consists of 15 residues. Trimming stripped 6 bases from V and 1 base from J, with 16 bases between. Germline-derived CDR1 and CDR2 are MDHEN and SYDVKM. CDR3 DNA sequence: TGTGCCAGCAGGCTTAACGGGGGCAGATCCTACGAGCAGTACTTC. This translates into CASRLNGGRSYEQYF.

V is TRBV5-1 and J is TRBJ2-1; no firm D call. Trimming cost V 0 bases and J 2 bases, with 6 bases left between them. Germline CDR1 is SGHRS and CDR2 is YFSETQ. The CDR3 runs to 14 residues. This chain's CDR3 is CASSLGVAYNEQFF. The CDR3 DNA reads as TGCGCCAGCAGCTTGGGGGTCGCCTACAATGAGCAGTTCTTC.

The V and J genes are TRBV29-1 and TRBJ2-1; D uncertain. This CDR3 is 14 amino acids long. Germline CDR1 reads SQVTM; CDR2 reads ANQGSEA. Trimming removed 3 bases at V and 0 bases at J, with 9 bases between. In DNA form, the CDR3 reads TGCAGCGTTGAGAAGACGGGCTCCTACAATGAGCAGTTCTTC. It specifies CSVEKTGSYNEQFF.

The chain links TRBV19 to TRBJ2-6, with 11 bases fitting TRBD2. This CDR3 is 20 amino acids long. The V gene end was trimmed by 4 bases and the J gene end by 1 base; junction bases not matched to a gene: 12. Per germline, CDR1 LNHDA and CDR2 SQIVND (reference sequence). The CDR3 DNA is TGTGCCAGTAGTAAAGCGACCCAGACTAGCGGGAAGTCTGGGGCCAACGTCCTGACTTTC. Its translation is CASSKATQTSGKSGANVLTF.

In this sample, this clonotype turned up many times. The V and J genes are TRBV29-1 and TRBJ2-4; D assignment may be TRBD1 or TRBD2 (5 bases each). Germline assignment: CDR1 SQVTM and CDR2 ANQGSEA. Trimming took 6 bases from V and 6 from J, leaving 12 bases between them. The CDR3 loop spans 12 amino acids. CDR3 sequence (DNA): TGCAGCGTGGGCCGGGACCTAAACATTCAGTACTTC. Protein: CSVGRDLNIQYF.

The chain combines TRBV20-1 with TRBJ2-1, with D maybe TRBD1 (6 bases). The V gene's germline CDR1 is DFQATT and CDR2 SNEGSKA (reference sequence). V lost 4 bases to trimming and J lost 8 bases, with 15 bases between them. The CDR3 sequence is 13 residues long. The CDR3, as DNA: TGCAGTGCTAAGCAGGGGAGTCTCGATGAGCAGTTCTTC. This sequence encodes CSAKQGSLDEQFF.

This clonotype was observed a handful of times. This chain links TRBV7-8 with TRBJ1-2; 12 bases match TRBD1. V lost 1 base, J lost 2 bases, and 11 bases stayed unmatched. From germline, CDR1 is SGHVS and CDR2 FQNEAQ. This CDR3 spans 19 amino acids. The CDR3: CASSLVGGTGGAKNYGYTF. The CDR3 DNA reads TGTGCCAGCAGCTTAGTAGGGGGGACAGGGGGCGCTAAGAACTATGGCTACACCTTC. The full variable domain, completed using reference TRBV7-8 and TRBJ1-2, is GAGVSQSPRYKVAKRGQDVALRCDPISGHVSLFWYQQALGQGPEFLTYFQNEAQLDKSGLPSDRFFAERPEGSVSTLKIQRTQQEDSAVYLCASSLVGGTGGAKNYGYTFGSGTRLTVV.

This clonotype was counted only a few times. The CDR3 sequence is CASSGRLAGGADTQYF. DNA of the CDR3: TGCGCCAGCAGCGGCAGACTAGCGGGAGGAGCAGATACGCAGTATTTT. The chain recombines TRBV5-1 with TRBJ2-3; TRBD2 aligns across 13 bases. This CDR3 is 16 amino acids long. Per germline, CDR1 SGHRS and CDR2 YFSETQ. V lost 4 bases and J lost 4; bases outside the gene matches: 6.

This clonotype has a handful of counts. The chain joins TRBV20-1 to TRBJ1-1; D perhaps matches TRBD1 (6 bases). This CDR3 is built from 16 residues. V lost 2 bases to trimming and J lost 0 bases, with 16 bases between them. Germline V lookup: CDR1 DFQATT, CDR2 SNEGSKA (reference sequence). DNA for the CDR3: TGCAGTGCTAGATATAATTACAGGGCTATGAACACTGAAGCTTTCTTT. Its translation is CSARYNYRAMNTEAFF.